This TCR beta chain is drawn from a study of monozygotic twins with inflammatory bowel disease. Study observations and caveats: Lower sharing of clonotypes with other individuals was seen in IBD patients than in healthy twins. This was most marked in patients showing signs of disease activity. Cells of different T cell subtypes could not be told apart.

As concerns this clonotype: What it recognizes is unknown.

The germline CDR1 and CDR2 sequences are DFQATT and SNEGSKA (reference sequence). This CDR3 has 13 residues. The template-switching step introduced UMIs that carried a 6-nucleotide sample barcode. TCRdb derives one entry per CDR3 protein from the 5' RACE reads, leaving out DNA. With about 380,000 distinct CDR3 sequences in the sample, the ten largest clones hold 2.5% to 3%. Per donor, approximately 2.3 ml of blood was collected and frozen. The origin of this receptor is a human donor with ulcerative colitis or Crohn's disease, or a healthy co-twin of an affected twin (not recorded which). The chain carries TRBV20-1 and TRBJ2-7; as DNA is missing, the TRBD2 call by TCRdb cannot be tested. The sample comprised blood. The CDR3 protein is CSAPPGSSYEQYF.